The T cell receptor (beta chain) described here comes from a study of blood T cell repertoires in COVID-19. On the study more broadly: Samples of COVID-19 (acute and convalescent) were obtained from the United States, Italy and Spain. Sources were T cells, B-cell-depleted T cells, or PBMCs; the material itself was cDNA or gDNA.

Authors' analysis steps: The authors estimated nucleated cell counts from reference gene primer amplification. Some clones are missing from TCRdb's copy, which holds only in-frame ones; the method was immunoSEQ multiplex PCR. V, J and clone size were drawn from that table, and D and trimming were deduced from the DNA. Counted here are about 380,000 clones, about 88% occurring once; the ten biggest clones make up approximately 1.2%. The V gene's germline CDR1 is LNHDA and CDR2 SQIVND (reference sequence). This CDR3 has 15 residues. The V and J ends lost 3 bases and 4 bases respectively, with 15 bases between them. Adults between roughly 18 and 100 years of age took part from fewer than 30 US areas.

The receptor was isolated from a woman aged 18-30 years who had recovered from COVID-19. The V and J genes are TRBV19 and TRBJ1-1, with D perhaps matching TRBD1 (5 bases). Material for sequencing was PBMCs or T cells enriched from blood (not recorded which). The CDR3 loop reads CASSIIATRATEAFF. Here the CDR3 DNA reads TGTGCCAGTAGTATTATCGCCACCAGGGCCACTGAAGCTTTCTTT.